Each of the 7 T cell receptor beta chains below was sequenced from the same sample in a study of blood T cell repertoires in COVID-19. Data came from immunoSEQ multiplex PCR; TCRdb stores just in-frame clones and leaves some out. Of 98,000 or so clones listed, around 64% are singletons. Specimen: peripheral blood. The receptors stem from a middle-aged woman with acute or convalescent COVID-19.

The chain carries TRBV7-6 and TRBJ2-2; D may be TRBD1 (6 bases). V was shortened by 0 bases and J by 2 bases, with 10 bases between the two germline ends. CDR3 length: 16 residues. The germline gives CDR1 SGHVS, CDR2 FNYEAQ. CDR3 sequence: CASSLAGGGNTGELFF. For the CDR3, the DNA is TGTGCCAGCAGCTTAGCTGGGGGCGGTAACACCGGGGAGCTGTTTTTT.

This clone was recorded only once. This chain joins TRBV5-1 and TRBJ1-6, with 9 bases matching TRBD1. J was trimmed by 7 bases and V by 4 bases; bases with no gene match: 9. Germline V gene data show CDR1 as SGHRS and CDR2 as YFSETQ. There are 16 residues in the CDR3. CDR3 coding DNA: TGCGCCAGCAGCATTGGCTGGGGACAGGGCAATTCACCCCTCCACTTT. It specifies CASSIGWGQGNSPLHF.

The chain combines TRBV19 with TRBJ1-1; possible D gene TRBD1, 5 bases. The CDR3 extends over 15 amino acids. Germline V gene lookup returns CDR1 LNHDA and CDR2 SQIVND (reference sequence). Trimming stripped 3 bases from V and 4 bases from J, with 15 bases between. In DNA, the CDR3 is TGTGCCAGTAGTATCCGCAGGGTCTCGGGCACTGAAGCTTTCTTT. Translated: CASSIRRVSGTEAFF.

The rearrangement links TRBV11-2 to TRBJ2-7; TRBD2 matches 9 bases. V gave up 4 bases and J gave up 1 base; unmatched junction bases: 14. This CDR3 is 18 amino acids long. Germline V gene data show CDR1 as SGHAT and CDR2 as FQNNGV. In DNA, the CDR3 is TGTGCCAGCAGCTATTGGCGTGGCGGGGGGGCTTTATCCTACGAGCAGTACTTC. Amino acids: CASSYWRGGGALSYEQYF.

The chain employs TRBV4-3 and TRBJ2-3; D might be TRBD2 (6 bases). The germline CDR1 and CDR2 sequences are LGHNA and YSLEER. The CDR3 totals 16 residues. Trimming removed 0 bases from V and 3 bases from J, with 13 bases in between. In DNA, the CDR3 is TGCGCCAGCAGCCAAGAGACCGCGGGGAGTACAGATACGCAGTATTTT. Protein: CASSQETAGSTDTQYF.

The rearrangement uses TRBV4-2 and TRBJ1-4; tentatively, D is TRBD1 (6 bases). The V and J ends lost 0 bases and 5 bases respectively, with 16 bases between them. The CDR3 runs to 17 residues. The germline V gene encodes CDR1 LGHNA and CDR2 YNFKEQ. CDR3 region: CASSQDLGGGRNEKLFF. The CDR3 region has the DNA TGTGCCAGCAGCCAAGATCTTGGCGGGGGGCGGAATGAAAAACTGTTTTTT.

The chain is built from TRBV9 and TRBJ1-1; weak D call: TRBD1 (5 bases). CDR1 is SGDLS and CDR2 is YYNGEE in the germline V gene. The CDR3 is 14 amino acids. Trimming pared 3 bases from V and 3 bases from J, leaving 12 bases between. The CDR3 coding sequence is TGTGCCAGCAGCGCCCACAGGAGGGACACTGAAGCTTTCTTT. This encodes CASSAHRRDTEAFF.